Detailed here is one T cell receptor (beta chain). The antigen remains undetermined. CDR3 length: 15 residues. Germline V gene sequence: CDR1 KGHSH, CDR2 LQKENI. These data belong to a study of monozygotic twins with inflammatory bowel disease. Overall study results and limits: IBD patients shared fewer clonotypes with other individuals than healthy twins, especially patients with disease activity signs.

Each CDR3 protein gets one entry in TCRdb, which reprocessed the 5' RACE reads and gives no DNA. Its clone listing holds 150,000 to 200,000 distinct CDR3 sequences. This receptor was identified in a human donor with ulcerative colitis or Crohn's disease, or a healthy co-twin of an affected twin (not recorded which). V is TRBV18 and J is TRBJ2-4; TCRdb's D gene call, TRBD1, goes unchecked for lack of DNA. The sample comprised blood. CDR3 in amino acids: CASSPLTGPEGIQYF.